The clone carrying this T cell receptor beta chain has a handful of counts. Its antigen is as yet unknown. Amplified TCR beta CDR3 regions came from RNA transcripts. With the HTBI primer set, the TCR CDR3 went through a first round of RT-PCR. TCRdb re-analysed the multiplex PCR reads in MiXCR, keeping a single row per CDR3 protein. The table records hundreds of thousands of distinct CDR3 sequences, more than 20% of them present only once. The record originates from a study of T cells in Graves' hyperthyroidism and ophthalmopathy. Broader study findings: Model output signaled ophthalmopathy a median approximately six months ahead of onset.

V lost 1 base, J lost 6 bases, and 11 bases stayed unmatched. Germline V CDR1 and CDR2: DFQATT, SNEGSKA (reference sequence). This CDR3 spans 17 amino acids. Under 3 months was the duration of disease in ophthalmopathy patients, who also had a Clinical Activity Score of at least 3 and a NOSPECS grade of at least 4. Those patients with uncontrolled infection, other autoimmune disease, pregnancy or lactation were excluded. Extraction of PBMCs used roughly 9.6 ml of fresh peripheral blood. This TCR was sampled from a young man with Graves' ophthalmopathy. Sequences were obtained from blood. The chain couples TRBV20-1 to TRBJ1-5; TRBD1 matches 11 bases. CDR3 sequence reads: CSARASGTGGLSQPQHF. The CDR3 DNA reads TGCAGTGCTAGAGCGTCCGGGACAGGGGGTTTAAGTCAGCCCCAGCATTTT.